The clone carrying this T cell receptor beta chain showed up many times. Its specificity is unknown. The record originates from a study of glioma-infiltrating T cells. Study results and limitations: Very few CDR3 sequences were shared between tissue and blood. Gliomas, especially low-grade, showed above-expected tissue-blood divergence; non-neoplastic patients showed below.

The iRepertoire nested amplicon-rescue multiplex PCR amplified TCR alpha and beta CDR3s from RNA. Tissue mRNA or PBMC total RNA, roughly 85-450 ng, went into one-step reverse transcription and amplification. TCRdb independently ran MiXCR on the multiplex PCR reads; one entry per CDR3 protein. The sample consists of fewer than 200,000 distinct CDR3 sequences, 25% to 35% of them appearing once. This receptor was identified in a human donor with low-grade glioma or glioblastoma, undergoing nonglioma brain surgery, or in good health (not recorded which). Source material: glioma tissue, nonneoplastic brain tissue, or PBMCs (not recorded which).

DNA of the CDR3: TGTGCCAGTAGTATCATGGAGACCCAGTACTTC. Protein product: CASSIMETQYF. The chain joins TRBV19 to TRBJ2-5, with D unclear. Germline assignment: CDR1 LNHDA and CDR2 SQIVND (reference sequence). Trimming took 3 bases from V and 5 from J, leaving 4 bases between them. This CDR3 contains 11 residues.